What follows are 31 T cell receptor beta chains derived from one specimen sequenced in a study of blood T cell repertoires in COVID-19. TCRdb's copy holds only in-frame clones and misses some; the assay was immunoSEQ multiplex PCR. The sample shows 250,000 to 300,000 clones, approximately 83% of them seen only once. The sample was PBMCs or T cells enriched from blood (not recorded which). The source of these receptors is a woman aged 50 to 60 who had recovered from COVID-19.

The chain uses TRBV9 and TRBJ2-1; tentative D call: TRBD2 (5 bases). Trimming shortened V by 0 bases and J by 0 bases, and 7 bases separated the two germline ends. The germline V gene encodes CDR1 SGDLS and CDR2 YYNGEE. The CDR3 has 15 residues. This chain's CDR3 is CASSVGGLSYNEQFF. Written as DNA, the CDR3 is TGTGCCAGCAGCGTAGGCGGGCTCTCCTACAATGAGCAGTTCTTC.

The J gene is TRBJ1-4, the V gene TRBV18; D is perhaps TRBD1 (5 bases). Trimming removed 0 bases from V and 8 bases from J, with 13 bases in between. In germline, CDR1 is KGHSH, CDR2 LQKENI. The CDR3 totals 15 residues. CDR3 DNA sequence: TGTGCCAGCTCACCACCGGCAGGGAGGGACGAAAAACTGTTTTTT. The encoded protein is CASSPPAGRDEKLFF.

This clone was detected a few times. The J gene is TRBJ2-1, the V gene TRBV10-1; 8 bases agree with TRBD2. Germline assignment: CDR1 WNHNN and CDR2 SYGVQD (reference sequence). The V segment lost 2 bases and the J segment 5 bases; nucleotides outside the gene matches: 5. This CDR3 is 15 amino acids long. The CDR3 DNA reads TGCGCCAGCAGTGAGAGAGCGGGGGCTGACAATGAGCAGTTCTTC. Its protein product is CASSERAGADNEQFF.

A few counts support this clone. The chain is built from TRBV10-3 and TRBJ1-3; D is ambiguous. The CDR3 spans 12 residues. V shed 6 bases and J shed 0 bases, with 3 bases lying between them. Germline V lookup: CDR1 ENHRY, CDR2 SYGVKD. CDR3 region: CAISISGNTIYF. The CDR3 nucleotides read TGTGCCATCAGCATCTCTGGAAACACCATATATTTT.

The chain joins TRBV7-9 to TRBJ2-7; D possibly corresponds to TRBD1 (5 bases). Germline values: CDR1 SEHNR, CDR2 FQNEAQ (reference sequence). There are 15 residues in the CDR3. Between the trimmed V and J ends, which lost 3 bases and 2 bases, there was a span of 14 bases. The CDR3 sequence: CASSFIGRDPYEQYF. As DNA, the CDR3 is TGTGCCAGCAGCTTCATAGGCAGGGATCCCTACGAGCAGTACTTC.

The chain has TRBV12-3 or TRBV12-4 and TRBJ2-7; D might be TRBD2 (5 bases). The CDR3 consists of 13 residues. Trimming pared 6 bases from V and 6 bases from J, leaving 15 bases between. DNA for the CDR3: TGTGCCAGCAGCGCGGGTATTTATTCCGAGCAGTACTTC. It is translated as CASSAGIYSEQYF.

The chain joins TRBV28 to TRBJ1-1; TRBD1 agrees at 10 bases. The V gene end was trimmed by 6 bases and the J gene end by 3 bases; junction bases not matched to a gene: 7. The germline gives CDR1 MDHEN, CDR2 SYDVKM. The CDR3 runs to 15 residues. This chain's CDR3 is CASSPDRGLDTEAFF. CDR3 DNA sequence: TGTGCCAGCAGCCCGGACAGGGGGTTGGACACTGAAGCTTTCTTT. The variable domain in full, with the rest retrieved from reference TRBV28 and TRBJ1-1, is DVKVTQSSRYLVKRTGEKVFLECVQDMDHENMFWYRQDPGLGLRLIYFSYDVKMKEKGDIPEGYSVSREKKERFSLILESASTNQTSMYLCASSPDRGLDTEAFFGQGTRLTVV.

The V gene is TRBV2, the J gene TRBJ1-2, with no clear D. V lost 4 bases and J lost 4, with 16 bases in between. This CDR3 is built from 15 residues. Germline CDR1 and CDR2: SNHLY and FYNNEI. CDR3 loop: CASSVMGAVGYGYTF. In DNA form, the CDR3 reads TGTGCCAGCAGTGTAATGGGCGCAGTCGGCTATGGCTACACCTTC. The full variable domain, its missing parts supplied by reference TRBV2 and TRBJ1-2, is EPEVTQTPSHQVTQMGQEVILRCVPISNHLYFYWYRQILGQKVEFLVSFYNNEISEKSEIFDDQFSVERPDGSNFTLKIRSTKLEDSAMYFCASSVMGAVGYGYTFGSGTRLTVV.

V usage is TRBV7-6 and J usage is TRBJ2-2; maybe TRBD1 (5 bases). CDR1 is SGHVS and CDR2 is FNYEAQ in the germline V gene. V gave up 2 bases and J gave up 4 bases, with 17 bases separating them. The CDR3 contains 17 residues. The CDR3 nucleotides are TGTGCCAGCAGCTTAAAGGGGTACGCACGTGGCACCGGGGAGCTGTTTTTT. This gives the protein CASSLKGYARGTGELFF.

J is TRBJ1-2 and V is TRBV28; 7 bases agree with TRBD1. Trimming removed 1 base from V and 8 bases from J; junction bases left unmatched: 7. Germline assignment: CDR1 MDHEN and CDR2 SYDVKM. The CDR3 totals 14 residues. The CDR3 DNA is TGTGCCAGCAGTTTATTGGGTACAGGGGCGGGCTACACCTTC. This codes for CASSLLGTGAGYTF.

The CDR3 spells CASASDRSIQYF. The CDR3 bases are TGTGCCAGCGCCTCGGACAGGTCTATTCAGTACTTC. The V and J genes are TRBV2 and TRBJ2-4; 7 bases align to TRBD1. Germline V gene lookup returns CDR1 SNHLY and CDR2 FYNNEI. Unmatched junction bases numbered 8, after V lost 8 bases and J lost 10 bases. This CDR3 is built from 12 residues.

CDR3 nucleotide sequence: TGTGCCAGCAAAGGGACTAGCGGGATGACAGATACGCAGTATTTT. Translation: CASKGTSGMTDTQYF. J is TRBJ2-3 and V is TRBV2, with 13 bases aligning to TRBD2. The CDR3 is 15 residues long. The germline gives CDR1 SNHLY, CDR2 FYNNEI. V was clipped by 7 bases and J by 3 bases; unmatched bases: 4.

This sequence joins TRBV19 and TRBJ1-5; perhaps TRBD1 as D (5 bases). The V end lost 5 bases, the J end lost 0 bases, and 11 bases lay between the germline ends. CDR1 is LNHDA and CDR2 is SQIVND in the germline V gene (reference sequence). This CDR3 is 15 amino acids long. In nucleotides, the CDR3 is TGTGCCAGTAGTCAGACAGTATATAGCAATCAGCCCCAGCATTTT. This gives the protein CASSQTVYSNQPQHF.

The V call is TRBV28, the J call TRBJ2-5; D may be TRBD2 (5 bases). The CDR3 extends over 15 amino acids. Germline V gene sequence: CDR1 MDHEN, CDR2 SYDVKM. Trimming pared 3 bases from V and 1 base from J, leaving 12 bases between. CDR3 in amino acids: CASSFYRSGQETQYF. For the CDR3, the DNA is TGTGCCAGCAGTTTCTATCGGAGCGGCCAAGAGACCCAGTACTTC.

This sequence joins TRBV28 and TRBJ1-6, with a weak D call TRBD1 (5 bases). The CDR3 consists of 15 residues. CDR1 is MDHEN, CDR2 SYDVKM, per germline. V lost 5 bases, J lost 4 bases, and 12 bases lay in between. The CDR3 sequence is CASSVGGRYNSPLHF. DNA of the CDR3: TGTGCCAGCAGTGTGGGGGGACGGTATAATTCACCCCTCCACTTT.

The chain couples TRBV7-2 to TRBJ2-5, with 7 bases lining up with TRBD2. There are 13 residues in the CDR3. Per the germline V gene, CDR1 is SGHTA and CDR2 is FQGNSA. V dropped 5 bases and J dropped 9; count of bases not matched to a gene: 9. The CDR3 DNA sequence: TGTGCCAGCAGCCCAGGCGCGGGGAGGGCCCAGTACTTC. This codes for CASSPGAGRAQYF.

The DNA for the CDR3 is TGTGCCAGCAGCGCAACCGCCCCGGACAGGCGGTACGTAAACATTCAGTACTTC. Its translation is CASSATAPDRRYVNIQYF. V is TRBV2 and J is TRBJ2-4; 7 nucleotides align to TRBD1. V shed 6 bases and J 6 bases; nucleotides not matched to a gene: 20. The CDR3 runs 18 residues. Germline CDR1 and CDR2: SNHLY and FYNNEI.

The chain couples TRBV27 to TRBJ2-3; TRBD1 aligns across 11 bases. V trimming: 5 bases; J trimming: 3 bases; junction bases outside the gene matches: 4. Germline loops: CDR1 MNHEY, CDR2 SMNVEV (reference sequence). The CDR3 runs to 15 residues. CDR3 loop: CASSLRDRGTDTQYF. CDR3 DNA: TGTGCCAGCAGTCTCCGGGACAGGGGGACAGATACGCAGTATTTT.

V gene TRBV18 combines with J gene TRBJ2-1, with 15 bases that match TRBD2. The length of the CDR3 is 16 residues. V dropped 3 bases and J dropped 7; count of bases not matched to a gene: 4. Germline values: CDR1 KGHSH, CDR2 LQKENI. The CDR3 loop reads CASSPGGTSGGNEQFF. The CDR3 DNA is TGTGCCAGCTCACCCGGAGGGACTAGCGGGGGGAATGAGCAGTTCTTC.

Note on this clone: This CDR3 is also generated by other DNA sequences in the sample. The genes are TRBV5-1 and TRBJ2-5; perhaps TRBD1 as D (5 bases). The CDR3 totals 14 residues. CDR1 SGHRS and CDR2 YFSETQ come from the germline V gene. V dropped 0 bases and J dropped 2 bases, with 8 bases sitting between them. The CDR3 protein is CASSLGAGQETQYF. The CDR3, as DNA: TGCGCCAGCAGCTTGGGGGCAGGGCAAGAGACCCAGTACTTC.

The chain employs TRBV2 and TRBJ2-3, with 12 positions matching TRBD2. The germline CDR1 and CDR2 sequences are SNHLY and FYNNEI. The J segment lost 6 bases and the V segment lost 8 bases, leaving 6 bases of the junction unmatched. The CDR3 covers 14 residues. Here the CDR3 reads CASLAGGPRDTQYF. CDR3 nucleotides: TGTGCCAGCCTAGCGGGAGGGCCTCGTGATACGCAGTATTTT.

This chain connects TRBV2 to TRBJ1-1, with 7 bases lining up with TRBD1. Trimming took 4 bases from V and 3 from J; bases not matched to a gene: 8. CDR1 and CDR2 from the germline V gene are SNHLY and FYNNEI. The CDR3 is 15 residues long. In nucleotides, the CDR3 is TGTGCCAGCAGTGTGGACAGGCCCGGGGACACTGAAGCTTTCTTT. Translation gives CASSVDRPGDTEAFF.

The rearrangement links TRBV12-5 to TRBJ2-7; D is possibly TRBD2 (6 bases). Germline V gene data show CDR1 as LGHNT and CDR2 as FRNRAP. CDR3 size: 13 residues. Trimming removed 3 bases from V and 1 base from J, with 7 bases in between. The DNA of the CDR3 is TGTGCTAGTGGTTTTGCGGGGTCCTACGAGCAGTACTTC. Translated: CASGFAGSYEQYF.

The gene calls are TRBV10-3 and TRBJ1-2, with 11 positions matching TRBD1. Germline V gene sequence: CDR1 ENHRY, CDR2 SYGVKD. V lost 7 bases to trimming and J lost 5 bases; unmatched junction nucleotides: 6. This CDR3 is 14 amino acids long. The DNA for the CDR3 is TGTGCCATCAACGGGACAGGGGGTAAGTATGGCTACACCTTC. Translation: CAINGTGGKYGYTF.

In nucleotides, the CDR3 is TGTGCCTGGACCCAGGGGTTCCACTATGGCTACACCTTC. Its protein is CAWTQGFHYGYTF. V gene TRBV30 combines with J gene TRBJ1-2; possible D gene TRBD1, 6 bases. The CDR3 totals 13 residues. Germline lookup yields CDR1 GTSNPN and CDR2 SVGIG (reference sequence). Deletions cut 4 bases from V and 3 bases from J, with 12 bases between.

The chain uses TRBV6-2 or TRBV6-3 and TRBJ2-7; 12 bases are shared with TRBD2. This CDR3 comprises 17 residues. Germline assignment: CDR1 MNHEY and CDR2 SVGEGT. With V trimmed by 0 bases and J by 7 bases, 10 bases remained unmatched. CDR3 loop: CASSYSQTSGRTREQYF. CDR3 in DNA: TGTGCCAGCAGTTACTCGCAAACTAGCGGGAGGACGAGGGAGCAGTACTTC.

This chain joins TRBV14 and TRBJ1-2, with D possibly TRBD1 on 5 matching bases. In germline, CDR1 is SGHDN, CDR2 FVKESK. Trimming shortened V by 2 bases and J by 4 bases, and 14 bases separated the two germline ends. The CDR3 is 15 residues long. The CDR3 nucleotides are TGTGCCAGCAGCCAATTCCAGGGAATCAGCTATGGCTACACCTTC. Encoded protein: CASSQFQGISYGYTF.

The DNA of the CDR3 is TGTGCCAGCAGCTTACGGACTAGCGGGAGGGAAGAGGTGTCAGATACGCAGTATTTT. Protein sequence: CASSLRTSGREEVSDTQYF. V is TRBV11-2 and J is TRBJ2-3; 15 bases match TRBD2. V gave up 2 bases and J gave up 4 bases; unmatched junction bases: 10. This CDR3 is 19 amino acids long. Germline loops: CDR1 SGHAT, CDR2 FQNNGV.

This clone appeared once. The V and J genes are TRBV28 and TRBJ1-1, with a tentative D call TRBD1 (5 bases). The V end was cut by 3 bases, the J end by 4 bases, with 9 bases between. Germline V lookup: CDR1 MDHEN, CDR2 SYDVKM. This CDR3 is built from 13 residues. CDR3 in amino acids: CASSFQGSTEAFF. The CDR3 coding sequence is TGTGCCAGCAGTTTTCAGGGTAGCACTGAAGCTTTCTTT.

V usage is TRBV7-2 and J usage is TRBJ1-3, with a tentative D call TRBD1 (5 bases). The CDR3 runs 14 residues. The V gene lost 2 bases and the J gene lost 7 bases, with 12 bases spanning the gap. The V gene's germline CDR1 is SGHTA and CDR2 FQGNSA. In DNA, the CDR3 is TGTGCCAGCAGCTTACTTTCCGGGGGGAACACCATATATTTT. Translated, it gives CASSLLSGGNTIYF.

To note about this clone: The junction differs from germline at one of its ends, possibly a read error. The chain joins TRBV7-7 to TRBJ2-2, with 13 bases that match TRBD2. The CDR3 contains 15 residues. Germline V gene data show CDR1 as SSHAT and CDR2 as FNYEAQ (reference sequence). CDR3 region: CASSQGTSGIGELFF. The CDR3 coding sequence is TGTGCTAGCAGCCAAGGGACTAGCGGGATCGGGGAGCTGTTTTTT.